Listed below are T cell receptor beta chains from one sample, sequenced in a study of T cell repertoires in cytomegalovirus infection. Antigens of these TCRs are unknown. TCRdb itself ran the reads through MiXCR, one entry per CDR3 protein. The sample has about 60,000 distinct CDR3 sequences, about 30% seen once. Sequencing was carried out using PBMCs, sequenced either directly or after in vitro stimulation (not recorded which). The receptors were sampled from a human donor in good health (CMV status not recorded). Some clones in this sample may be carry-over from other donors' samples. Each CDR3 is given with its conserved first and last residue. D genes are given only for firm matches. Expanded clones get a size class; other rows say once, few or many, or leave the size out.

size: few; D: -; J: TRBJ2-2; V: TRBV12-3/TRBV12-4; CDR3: CASSLSGELFF; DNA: TGTGCCAGCAGTTTATCCGGGGAGCTGTTTTTT
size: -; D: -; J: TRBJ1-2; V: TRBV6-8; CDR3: CASSTRDPGGNYGYTF; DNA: TGTGCCAGCAGTACCCGGGACCCGGGGGGGAACTATGGCTACACCTTC
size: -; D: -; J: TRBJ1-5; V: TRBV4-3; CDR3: CASSIEWGASNQPQHF; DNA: TGCGCCAGCAGTATCGAGTGGGGGGCGAGCAATCAGCCCCAGCATTTT
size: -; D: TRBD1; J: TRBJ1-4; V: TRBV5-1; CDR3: CASSQGATNEKLFF; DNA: TGCGCCAGCAGCCAGGGGGCAACTAATGAAAAACTGTTTTTT
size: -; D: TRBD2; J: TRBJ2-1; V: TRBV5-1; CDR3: CASTLGTSAHNEQFF; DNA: TGCGCCAGCACCCTCGGGACTAGCGCCCACAATGAGCAGTTCTTC
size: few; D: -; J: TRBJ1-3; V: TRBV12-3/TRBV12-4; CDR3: CASTPTAAGNTIYF; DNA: TGTGCCAGCACCCCCACGGCGGCTGGAAACACCATATATTTT
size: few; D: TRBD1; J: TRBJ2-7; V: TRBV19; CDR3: CASSIGQGYEQYF; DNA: TGTGCCAGTAGTATAGGACAGGGCTACGAGCAGTACTTC
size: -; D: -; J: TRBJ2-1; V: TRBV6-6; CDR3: CASSYSSNGWDEQFF; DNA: TGTGCCAGCAGTTACTCCTCAAATGGATGGGATGAGCAGTTCTTC
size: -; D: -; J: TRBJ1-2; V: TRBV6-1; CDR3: CASSEGGADLYGYTF; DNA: TGTGCCAGCAGTGAAGGGGGGGCAGACCTCTATGGCTACACCTTC
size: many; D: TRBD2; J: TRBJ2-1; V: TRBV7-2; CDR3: CASSPPGLADNEQFF; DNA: TGTGCCAGCAGCCCCCCGGGACTAGCTGACAATGAGCAGTTCTTC
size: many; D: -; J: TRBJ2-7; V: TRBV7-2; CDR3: CASSFSYEQYF; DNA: TGTGCCAGCAGCTTCTCCTACGAGCAGTACTTC
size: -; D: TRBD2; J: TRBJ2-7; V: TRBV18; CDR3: CASSLTGTSGSRYEQYF; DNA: TGTGCCAGCTCACTGACCGGGACTAGCGGGAGCCGGTACGAGCAGTACTTC
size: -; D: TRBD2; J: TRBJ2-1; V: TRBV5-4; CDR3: CASSVLAGGISSYNEQFF; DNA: TGTGCCAGCAGCGTCCTAGCGGGAGGGATAAGCTCCTACAATGAGCAGTTCTTC
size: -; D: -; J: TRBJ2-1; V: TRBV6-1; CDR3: CASSPPIGNEQFF; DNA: TGTGCCAGCAGCCCCCCCATCGGCAATGAGCAGTTCTTC
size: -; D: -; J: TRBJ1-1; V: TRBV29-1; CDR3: CSVAGVEAFF; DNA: TGCAGCGTTGCGGGCGTTGAAGCTTTCTTT
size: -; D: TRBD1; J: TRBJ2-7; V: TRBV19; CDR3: CANGTGRCEQYF; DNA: TGTGCCAACGGGACAGGGAGGTGCGAGCAGTACTTC
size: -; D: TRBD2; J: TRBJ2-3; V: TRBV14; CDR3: CASSHTGLAGVGADTQYF; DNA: TGTGCCAGCAGCCACACTGGACTAGCGGGAGTAGGCGCAGATACGCAGTATTTT
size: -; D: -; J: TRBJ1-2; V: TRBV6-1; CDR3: CASNDRFGYTF; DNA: TGTGCCAGCAATGACAGGTTTGGCTACACCTTC
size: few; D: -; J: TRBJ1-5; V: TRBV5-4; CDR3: CASVSGSLPQHF; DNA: TGTGCCAGTGTCTCCGGATCGTTGCCCCAGCATTTT
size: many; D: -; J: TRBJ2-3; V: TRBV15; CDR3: CATSMGGQITQYF; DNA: TGTGCCACCAGCATGGGGGGGCAAATAACGCAGTATTTT
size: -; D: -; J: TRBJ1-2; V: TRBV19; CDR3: CASTRGLFYGYTF; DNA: TGTGCCAGTACCCGAGGGCTGTTCTATGGCTACACCTTC
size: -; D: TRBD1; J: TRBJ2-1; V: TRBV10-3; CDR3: CAISPPDRGNEQFF; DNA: TGTGCCATCTCCCCTCCGGACAGGGGAAATGAGCAGTTCTTC
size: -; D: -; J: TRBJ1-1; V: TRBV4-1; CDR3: CASSRRDTSMGTEAFF; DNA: TGCGCCAGCAGCCGGAGGGATACGTCAATGGGCACTGAAGCTTTCTTT
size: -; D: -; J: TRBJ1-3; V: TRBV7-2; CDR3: CASSLGASVTIYF; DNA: TGTGCCAGCAGCTTAGGCGCCTCGGTCACCATATATTTT
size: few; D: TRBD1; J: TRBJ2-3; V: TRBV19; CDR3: CASRDRADTQYF; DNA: TGTGCCAGCCGAGACAGGGCAGATACGCAGTATTTT
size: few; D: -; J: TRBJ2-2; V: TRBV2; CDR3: CASSEMRGIAGELFF; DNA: TGTGCCAGCAGTGAAATGAGGGGTATCGCCGGGGAGCTGTTTTTT
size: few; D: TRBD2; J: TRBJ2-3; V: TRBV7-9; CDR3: CASSPSGSSVDTQYF; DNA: TGTGCCAGCAGTCCTAGCGGGAGCAGTGTAGATACGCAGTATTTT
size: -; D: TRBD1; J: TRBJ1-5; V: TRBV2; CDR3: CASRTGTGLQPQHF; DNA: TGTGCCAGCAGAACCGGGACAGGGTTGCAGCCCCAGCATTTT
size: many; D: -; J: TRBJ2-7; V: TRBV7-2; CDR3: CASSPTSYPTYEQYF; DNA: TGTGCCAGCAGCCCAACTAGCTATCCTACCTACGAGCAGTACTTC
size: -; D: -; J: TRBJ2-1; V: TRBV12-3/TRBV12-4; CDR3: CASSPSNEQFF; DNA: TGTGCCAGCAGTCCATCCAATGAGCAGTTCTTC
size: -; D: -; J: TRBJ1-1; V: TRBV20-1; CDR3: CSARGEGFGTEAFF; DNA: TGCAGTGCTAGAGGGGAAGGATTTGGCACTGAAGCTTTCTTT
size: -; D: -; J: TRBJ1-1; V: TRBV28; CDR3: CASSLPGVRTEAFF; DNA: TGTGCCAGCAGTTTACCAGGGGTAAGGACTGAAGCTTTCTTT
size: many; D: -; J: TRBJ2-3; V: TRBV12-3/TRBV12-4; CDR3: CASSLTPADPGDTQYF; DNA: TGTGCCAGCAGTTTAACCCCGGCAGACCCTGGAGATACGCAGTATTTT
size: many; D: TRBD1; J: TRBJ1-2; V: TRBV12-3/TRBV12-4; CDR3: CASSPGTGADYGYTF; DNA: TGTGCCAGCAGTCCCGGGACAGGGGCCGACTATGGCTACACCTTC
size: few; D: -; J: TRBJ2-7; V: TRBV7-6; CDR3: CASSLGGGIDEQYF; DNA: TGTGCCAGCAGCCTCGGGGGAGGTATCGACGAGCAGTACTTC
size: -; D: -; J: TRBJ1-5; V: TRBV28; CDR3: CASSTTGHQPQHF; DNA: TGTGCCAGCAGTACGACAGGCCATCAGCCCCAGCATTTT
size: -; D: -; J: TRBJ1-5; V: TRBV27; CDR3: CASSTTVYSNQPQHF; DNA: TGTGCCAGCAGCACAACAGTGTATAGCAATCAGCCCCAGCATTTT
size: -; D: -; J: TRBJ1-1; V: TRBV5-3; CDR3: CASSPTSARGTEAFF; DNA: TGTGCCAGCAGCCCAACAAGTGCCCGGGGCACTGAAGCTTTCTTT
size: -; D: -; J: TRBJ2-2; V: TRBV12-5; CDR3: CAGGTGYSGELFF; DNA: TGTGCTGGCGGGACCGGGTATTCCGGGGAGCTGTTTTTT
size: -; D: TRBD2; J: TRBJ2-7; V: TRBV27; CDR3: CASRRLAGLYEQYF; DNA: TGTGCCAGCAGGCGACTAGCGGGGTTGTACGAGCAGTACTTC
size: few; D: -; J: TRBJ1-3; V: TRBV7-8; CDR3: CASSLARFGSVNFHSGNTIYF; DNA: TGTGCCAGCAGCTTAGCGAGGTTCGGGTCAGTCAATTTTCACTCTGGAAACACCATATATTTT
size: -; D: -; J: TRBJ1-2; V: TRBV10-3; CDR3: CAISEGARLYGYTF; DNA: TGTGCCATCAGTGAGGGGGCCCGTCTCTATGGCTACACCTTC
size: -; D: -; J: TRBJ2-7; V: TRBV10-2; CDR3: CASMAGGRLSYEQYF; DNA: TGCGCCAGCATGGCCGGAGGCCGCCTCTCCTACGAGCAGTACTTC
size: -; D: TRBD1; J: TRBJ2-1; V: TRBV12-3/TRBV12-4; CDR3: CASSYGQVLYNEQFF; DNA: TGTGCCAGCAGTTATGGACAGGTCTTATACAATGAGCAGTTCTTC
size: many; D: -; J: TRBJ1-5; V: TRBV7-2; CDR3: CASSLVNGPQHF; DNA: TGTGCCAGCAGCTTAGTAAATGGGCCCCAGCATTTT
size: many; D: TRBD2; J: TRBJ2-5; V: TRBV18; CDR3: CASSPPHSGGLQETQYF; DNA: TGTGCCAGCTCACCACCTCACAGCGGGGGGTTGCAAGAGACCCAGTACTTC
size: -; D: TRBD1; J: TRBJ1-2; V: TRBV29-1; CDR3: CSVSGTGGVSYTF; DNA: TGCAGCGTTAGTGGGACAGGGGGCGTGAGCTACACCTTC
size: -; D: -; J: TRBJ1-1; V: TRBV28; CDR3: CASSFSVMNTEAFF; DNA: TGTGCCAGCAGTTTTTCAGTAATGAACACTGAAGCTTTCTTT
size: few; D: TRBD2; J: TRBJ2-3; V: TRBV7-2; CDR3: CASSSQRGDTQYF; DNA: TGTGCCAGCAGCTCCCAGCGGGGAGATACGCAGTATTTT
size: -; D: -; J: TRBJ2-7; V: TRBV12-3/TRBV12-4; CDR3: CASSFRGLTYEQYF; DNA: TGTGCCAGCAGTTTCCGGGGGCTGACCTACGAGCAGTACTTC
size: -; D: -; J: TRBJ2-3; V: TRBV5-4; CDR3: CASSGTTDTQYF; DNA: TGTGCCAGCAGCGGGACCACAGATACGCAGTATTTT
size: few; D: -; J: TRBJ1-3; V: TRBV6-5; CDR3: CASSSGRNTIYF; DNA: TGTGCCAGCAGTAGCGGGCGGAACACCATATATTTT
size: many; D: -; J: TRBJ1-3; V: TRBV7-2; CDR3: CASSSNAWEYSGNTIYF; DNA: TGTGCCAGCAGTTCGAACGCCTGGGAGTACTCTGGAAACACCATATATTTT
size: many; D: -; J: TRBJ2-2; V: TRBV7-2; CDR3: CASTPLRGSSGGELFF; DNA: TGTGCCAGCACCCCTCTTAGGGGGAGTAGCGGCGGGGAGCTGTTTTTT
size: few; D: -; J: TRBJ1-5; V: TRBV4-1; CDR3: CASSQEWVRNQPQHF; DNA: TGCGCCAGCAGCCAAGAATGGGTCCGAAATCAGCCCCAGCATTTT
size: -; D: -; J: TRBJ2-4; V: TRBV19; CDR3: CARNRVGDIQYF; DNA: TGTGCCAGAAACAGGGTGGGGGACATTCAGTACTTC